The sample holds a few counts of the clone carrying this TCR beta chain. Genomic DNA, the template, was used for profiling of the TCR beta VDJ and CDR3. TCRdb fed the reads into MiXCR, producing one record per CDR3 protein. The repertoire holds 160,000 or so distinct CDR3 sequences, with around 47% as singletons. This record belongs to a study of CD8+CD57+ T cells in acquired aplastic anemia. Patients chosen for sequencing had shown CD8+CD57+ cell expansion by flow cytometry. The germline V gene has CDR1 SQVTM and CDR2 ANQGSEA. This CDR3 has 14 residues. V dropped 1 base and J dropped 7 bases, with 13 bases sitting between them.

Sequencing was performed on sorted CD4+, CD8+, or CD8+CD57+ T cells (not recorded which) from PBMCs. This sequence joins TRBV29-1 and TRBJ1-4; D is uncertain. The clonotype was recovered from a human donor with aplastic anemia. The DNA for the CDR3 is TGCAGCGTTGAAGTAGGAGGGTGGGGTGAAAAACTGTTTTTT. Its protein product is CSVEVGGWGEKLFF.